Listed below are T cell receptor beta chains from one sample, sequenced in a study of OX40 agonist ivuxolimab in advanced cancers. Produced via immunoSEQ multiplex PCR; TCRdb's table is partial and in-frame only. The table shows tens of thousands of clones, with roughly 80% occurring only once. This material consisted of CD4+ or CD8+ T cells sorted from blood, taken in a trial of the OX40 agonist ivuxolimab. The receptor source for this set is an adult with an advanced solid tumor such as melanoma, head and neck, liver or kidney cancer. Each CDR3 is given with its conserved first and last residue. Each record gives: clone size, D gene, V gene, CDR3 protein. The D gene is left open where the match is weak. Where a row states a size, it is once, few, many or the class of an expanded clone; other rows omit it.

clone_size: NA; d_call: TRBD1; v_call: TRBV9; cdr3_aa: CASSDRGLGYPGNTIYF
clone_size: NA; d_call: NA; v_call: TRBV14; cdr3_aa: CASSQVGWTLYEQYF
clone_size: few; d_call: TRBD1; v_call: TRBV5-1; cdr3_aa: CASSTTGGGQPQHF
clone_size: NA; d_call: TRBD2; v_call: TRBV29-1; cdr3_aa: CSVTRRLAGAGGRFGNEQFF
clone_size: NA; d_call: NA; v_call: TRBV14; cdr3_aa: CALRTTGLSYEQYF
clone_size: NA; d_call: NA; v_call: TRBV19; cdr3_aa: CASRGRGSSDTQYF
clone_size: NA; d_call: TRBD2; v_call: TRBV6-4; cdr3_aa: CASITHGSSGTSYNEQFF
clone_size: few; d_call: NA; v_call: TRBV28; cdr3_aa: CASSLRDQPQHF
clone_size: NA; d_call: NA; v_call: TRBV5-4; cdr3_aa: CASSPQTSMNTGELFF
clone_size: NA; d_call: NA; v_call: TRBV19; cdr3_aa: CASSIGKGANTGELFF
clone_size: NA; d_call: NA; v_call: TRBV6-6; cdr3_aa: CASSSAGGTQPQHF
clone_size: NA; d_call: NA; v_call: TRBV11-2; cdr3_aa: CASSSVRRAYEQYF
clone_size: NA; d_call: TRBD2; v_call: TRBV19; cdr3_aa: CASSTSGFTDTQYF
clone_size: once; d_call: TRBD2; v_call: TRBV5-4; cdr3_aa: CASSAGGSAGVYEQYF
clone_size: NA; d_call: NA; v_call: TRBV7-3; cdr3_aa: CASSSTSNHEQFF
clone_size: NA; d_call: NA; v_call: TRBV18; cdr3_aa: CASSPGVGDTQYF
clone_size: NA; d_call: TRBD1; v_call: TRBV2; cdr3_aa: CASSETGGGTQGSMVGYGYTF
clone_size: NA; d_call: NA; v_call: TRBV15; cdr3_aa: CATSRDRVSTDTQYF
clone_size: NA; d_call: NA; v_call: TRBV7-2; cdr3_aa: CASSFVSVSTGNTIYF
clone_size: NA; d_call: TRBD1; v_call: TRBV9; cdr3_aa: CASSPRDRSITEAFF
clone_size: NA; d_call: TRBD1; v_call: TRBV10-3; cdr3_aa: CAISRDRGNEKLFF
clone_size: NA; d_call: TRBD2; v_call: TRBV27; cdr3_aa: CASRPRLATTYEQYF
clone_size: NA; d_call: NA; v_call: TRBV7-2; cdr3_aa: CASSLGQSYQPQHF
clone_size: NA; d_call: NA; v_call: TRBV4-2; cdr3_aa: CASSFGQNTEAFF
clone_size: NA; d_call: NA; v_call: TRBV9; cdr3_aa: CASSPRLRDTQYF
clone_size: NA; d_call: NA; v_call: TRBV19; cdr3_aa: CASSIPRETQYF
clone_size: NA; d_call: NA; v_call: TRBV18; cdr3_aa: CASSLYRENQPQHF